Shown below are 26 T cell receptor beta chains from a single sample sequenced in a study of CD8 T cells in ankylosing spondylitis. A single record per CDR3 protein comes from TCRdb applying MiXCR to the 5' RACE reads. The table shows about 130,000 distinct CDR3 sequences, with roughly an eighth occurring only once. The material sequenced was blood, either unsorted or a sorted T cell fraction (not recorded which). All receptors derive from a female donor with ankylosing spondylitis or in good health (not recorded which).

This clonotype is categorized as medium-sized. This sequence joins TRBV20-1 and TRBJ1-6; D gene ambiguous. V lost 0 bases, J lost 1 base, and 25 bases lay in between. This CDR3 contains 21 residues. In germline, CDR1 is DFQATT, CDR2 SNEGSKA (reference sequence). This chain's CDR3 is CSARDSGGGKGSRSYNSPLHF. CDR3 sequence (DNA): TGCAGTGCTAGAGATTCTGGTGGCGGAAAGGGCTCAAGGTCCTATAATTCACCCCTCCACTTT.

The chain links TRBV6-5 to TRBJ2-3; D is unresolved. V lost 0 bases and J 2 bases, leaving 6 bases between the germline ends. CDR3 length equals 14 residues. CDR1 and CDR2 from the germline V gene are MNHEY and SVGAGI. The CDR3 DNA is TGTGCCAGCAGTTACTCGACGACCACAGATACGCAGTATTTT. This gives the protein CASSYSTTTDTQYF.

The table lists this clonotype with many counts. The CDR3 DNA reads as TGCGCCAGCAGCTTACTAGCCTCCTACAATGAGCAGTTCTTC. Protein: CASSLLASYNEQFF. The gene calls are TRBV5-1 and TRBJ2-1, with D perhaps matching TRBD2 (6 bases). V was shortened by 2 bases and J by 0 bases, with 6 bases between the two germline ends. The CDR3 runs 14 residues. From germline, CDR1 is SGHRS and CDR2 YFSETQ.

This clonotype was counted many times. The J gene is TRBJ1-1, the V gene TRBV6-5; D gene unclear. V gave up 0 bases and J gave up 0 bases, with 2 bases separating them. This CDR3 is built from 13 residues. CDR1 is MNHEY, CDR2 SVGAGI, per germline. CDR3 amino acids: CASSYSVNTEAFF. As DNA, the CDR3 is TGTGCCAGCAGTTACTCGGTGAACACTGAAGCTTTCTTT.

This clonotype was seen many times. This chain links TRBV12-3 or TRBV12-4 with TRBJ1-4; no reliable D call. This CDR3 has 15 residues. V was cut by 7 bases and J by 6 bases, with 18 bases left in between. The CDR3 coding sequence is TGTGCCAGCAAAAGGTTAGGTGGACGTGATGAAAAACTGTTTTTT. Its translation is CASKRLGGRDEKLFF.

To note about this clonotype: This sequence may be a read error, since a much larger clone differs from it by one base. This chain joins TRBV6-2 or TRBV6-3 and TRBJ2-7, with 7 bases matching TRBD2. V lost 3 bases and J lost 5; bases outside the gene matches: 7. The CDR3 has 14 amino acids. Germline V lookup: CDR1 MNHEY, CDR2 SVGEGT. The CDR3 sequence: CASSYGGVFNEQYF. The CDR3 DNA is TGTGCCAGCAGTTATGGGGGGGTCTTCAACGAGCAGTACTTC.

There are a few counts of this clonotype. The chain carries TRBV30 and TRBJ1-1; D uncertain. Per germline, CDR1 GTSNPN and CDR2 SVGIG (reference sequence). The CDR3 is 13 amino acids. V was trimmed by 4 bases and J by 2 bases, leaving 11 bases between them. CDR3 loop: CAWIGRANTEAFF. The CDR3 region has the DNA TGTGCCTGGATCGGTAGGGCCAACACTGAAGCTTTCTTT.

This clonotype was detected a few times. CDR3 region: CASSPGRATNEKLFF. The DNA of the CDR3 is TGTGCCAGCAGCCCCGGACGGGCAACTAATGAAAAACTGTTTTTT. This chain links TRBV7-9 with TRBJ1-4; D gene unclear. The CDR3 covers 15 residues. Germline assignment: CDR1 SEHNR and CDR2 FQNEAQ (reference sequence). Trimming removed 5 bases from V and 0 bases from J, with 10 bases in between.

This clonotype has more than one count but fewer than ten. V usage is TRBV7-9 and J usage is TRBJ2-1; no clear D. Per germline, CDR1 SEHNR and CDR2 FQNEAQ (reference sequence). V was trimmed by 5 bases and J by 11 bases, leaving 10 bases between them. The CDR3 runs to 11 residues. The CDR3 loop is CASSADFKQFF. The CDR3 nucleotides are TGTGCCAGCAGCGCAGACTTTAAGCAGTTCTTC.

This clonotype was seen at least ten times. V gene TRBV29-1 combines with J gene TRBJ2-1, with 7 bases that match TRBD2. The CDR3 contains 14 residues. V lost 7 bases and J lost 4; bases outside the gene matches: 10. Germline V gene data show CDR1 as SQVTM and CDR2 as ANQGSEA. CDR3 loop: CSGYPSGTYNEQFF. The CDR3 nucleotides are TGCAGCGGATACCCTAGCGGAACTTACAATGAGCAGTTCTTC.

This clonotype was seen more than once but under ten times. The V call is TRBV6-2 or TRBV6-3, the J call TRBJ2-3; maybe TRBD1 (6 bases). CDR3 length equals 18 residues. CDR1 MNHEY and CDR2 SVGEGT come from the germline V gene. V lost 2 bases and J lost 0, with 18 bases in between. CDR3: CASSYERGTSLSTDTQYF. DNA of the CDR3: TGTGCCAGCAGTTACGAGCGTGGGACAAGTCTAAGCACAGATACGCAGTATTTT.

This clonotype appeared a few times. V and J are TRBV20-1 and TRBJ2-7; the match to TRBD2 covers 9 bases. The CDR3 has 12 residues. Germline V gene sequence: CDR1 DFQATT, CDR2 SNEGSKA (reference sequence). V dropped 7 bases and J dropped 3; count of bases not matched to a gene: 4. This chain's CDR3 is CSVAGDLYEQYF. The CDR3 DNA reads TGCAGTGTAGCGGGGGACCTCTACGAGCAGTACTTC.

This clonotype was detected a few times. The V call is TRBV19, the J call TRBJ2-7, with 9 bases fitting TRBD2. Germline lookup yields CDR1 LNHDA and CDR2 SQIVND (reference sequence). V trimming: 5 bases; J trimming: 3 bases; junction bases outside the gene matches: 8. The CDR3 consists of 15 residues. The CDR3 here is CASSSAGTSLYEQYF. CDR3 bases: TGTGCCAGTAGTTCCGCCGGGACTAGCCTCTACGAGCAGTACTTC.

The rearrangement links TRBV7-3 to TRBJ2-1, with D perhaps matching TRBD1 (6 bases). V was clipped by 5 bases and J by 6 bases, with 14 bases between them. Germline V lookup: CDR1 SGHTA, CDR2 FQGTGA. The CDR3 spans 14 residues. For the CDR3, the DNA is TGTGCCAGCAGCGGTAAGGGACAACGCAATGAGCAGTTCTTC. This encodes CASSGKGQRNEQFF. The variable domain in full, completed from reference TRBV7-3 and TRBJ2-1, reads GAGVSQTPSNKVTEKGKYVELRCDPISGHTALYWYRQSLGQGPEFLIYFQGTGAADDSGLPNDRFFAVRPEGSVSTLKIQRTERGDSAVYLCASSGKGQRNEQFFGPGTRLTVL.

The chain carries TRBV18 and TRBJ2-3; D not certain. Per germline, CDR1 KGHSH and CDR2 LQKENI. The CDR3 is 15 amino acids. Deletions cut 4 bases from V and 6 bases from J, with 17 bases between. CDR3 DNA sequence: TGTGCCAGCTCACGATACCGCTCTCCGACGGATACGCAGTATTTT. It translates to CASSRYRSPTDTQYF.

The gene calls are TRBV7-9 and TRBJ1-2; possibly TRBD1 for D (6 bases). The germline V gene encodes CDR1 SEHNR and CDR2 FQNEAQ (reference sequence). V was shortened by 1 base and J by 4 bases, with 13 bases between the two germline ends. The CDR3 loop spans 15 amino acids. CDR3 loop: CASSLGSPGVYGYTF. For the CDR3, the DNA is TGTGCCAGCAGCTTAGGGTCTCCAGGGGTCTATGGCTACACCTTC.

This clonotype was seen many times. The chain has TRBV5-1 and TRBJ2-5; 7 bases align to TRBD2. CDR3 size: 17 residues. CDR1 is SGHRS, CDR2 YFSETQ, per germline. V shed 4 bases, J shed 4 bases, and the junction held 16 bases outside the gene matches. CDR3 DNA sequence: TGCGCCAGCAGCGTTGGCGGGGTATCTAGCGGAGGAGAGACCCAGTACTTC. This codes for CASSVGGVSSGGETQYF.

This clonotype was recorded many times. The J gene is TRBJ2-7, the V gene TRBV12-3 or TRBV12-4, with 7 bases identical to TRBD2. V dropped 7 bases and J dropped 6; count of bases not matched to a gene: 3. The CDR3 runs 11 residues. The CDR3 protein is CASTGGREQYF. The CDR3 bases are TGTGCCAGCACGGGGGGTCGCGAGCAGTACTTC.

Comments on this clonotype: The junction does not match germline at one end; this may be a read error. The gene calls are TRBV15 and TRBJ2-1; 12 bases align to TRBD1. The length of the CDR3 is 14 residues. Germline V CDR1 and CDR2: LNHNV, YYDKDF (reference sequence). CDR3 loop: CAASPGTGGARQFF. CDR3 coding DNA: TGTGCCGCCAGTCCCGGGACAGGGGGCGCAAGGCAGTTCTTC.

This clonotype came up a few times. With a much larger clone just one base away, this may be a read error. This chain links TRBV24-1 with TRBJ2-1; weak D call: TRBD1 (6 bases). Looked up from germline, CDR1 is KGHDR and CDR2 is SFDVKD. The CDR3 is 15 amino acids. The chain's CDR3 is CAPSDTHTRGDEQFF. As DNA, the CDR3 is TGTGCCCCCAGTGATACCCATACCAGGGGCGATGAGCAGTTCTTC.

In its sample, this clonotype was seen a few times. CDR3 in DNA: TGCAGTGCTAGCCCTCAGGGTCACGAAAAACTGTTTTTT. Its protein product is CSASPQGHEKLFF. This chain uses TRBV20-1 with TRBJ1-4; tentatively, D is TRBD1 (5 bases). CDR3 length: 13 residues. The germline V and J ends were trimmed by 3 bases and 8 bases, with 13 bases remaining between them. Germline lookup yields CDR1 DFQATT and CDR2 SNEGSKA (reference sequence).

This clonotype was seen only a few times. The rearrangement joins TRBV5-1 to TRBJ2-3; D call uncertain. This CDR3 has 12 residues. With 4 bases removed from V and 6 bases from J, the gap between germline ends came to 9 bases. The V gene's germline CDR1 is SGHRS and CDR2 YFSETQ. The CDR3 sequence is CASSAGYDTQYF. In nucleotides, the CDR3 is TGCGCCAGCAGCGCCGGGTATGATACGCAGTATTTT.

This clonotype was seen repeatedly, ten times or more. The chain has TRBV5-5 and TRBJ2-5; D remains unclear. Germline V gene lookup returns CDR1 SGHKS and CDR2 YYEKEE (reference sequence). The CDR3 is 15 amino acids. V lost 1 base to trimming and J lost 0 bases, with 10 bases between them. This chain's CDR3 is CASSLYSAYQETQYF. In nucleotides, the CDR3 is TGTGCCAGCAGCTTGTACTCGGCCTACCAAGAGACCCAGTACTTC.

This clonotype was found many times. The rearrangement links TRBV20-1 to TRBJ2-7; weak D call: TRBD2 (5 bases). The CDR3 totals 12 residues. The V gene's germline CDR1 is DFQATT and CDR2 SNEGSKA (reference sequence). V gave up 6 bases and J gave up 2 bases, with 11 bases separating them. The CDR3 reads CSAEEEPYEQYF. DNA of the CDR3: TGCAGTGCGGAGGAGGAGCCCTACGAGCAGTACTTC.

This chain joins TRBV19 and TRBJ1-1; D perhaps matches TRBD1 (5 bases). There are 14 residues in the CDR3. Trimming took off 5 bases at V and 1 base at J, with 11 bases between the two ends. The V gene's germline CDR1 is LNHDA and CDR2 SQIVND (reference sequence). CDR3 DNA: TGTGCCAGTAGTGGCGGCGGACAGAACACTGAAGCTTTCTTT. Residues: CASSGGGQNTEAFF.

This clonotype appeared many times. This chain joins TRBV3-1 and TRBJ2-7; D assignment may be TRBD1 or TRBD2 (5 bases each). Between the trimmed V and J ends, which lost 0 bases and 0 bases, there was a span of 9 bases. Germline-derived CDR1 and CDR2 are LGHDT and YNNKEL (reference sequence). The CDR3 has 15 residues. The CDR3 nucleotides read TGTGCCAGCAGCCAAGATCGGGGCTTCTCCTACGAGCAGTACTTC. This translates into CASSQDRGFSYEQYF.